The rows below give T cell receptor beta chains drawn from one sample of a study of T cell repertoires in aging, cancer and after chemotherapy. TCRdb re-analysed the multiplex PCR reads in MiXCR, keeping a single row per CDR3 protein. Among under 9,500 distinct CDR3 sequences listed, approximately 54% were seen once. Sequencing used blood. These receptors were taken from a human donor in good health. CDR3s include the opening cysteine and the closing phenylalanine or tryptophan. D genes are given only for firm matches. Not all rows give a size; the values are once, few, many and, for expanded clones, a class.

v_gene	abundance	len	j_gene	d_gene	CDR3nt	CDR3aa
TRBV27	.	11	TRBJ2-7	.	TGTGCCAGCAGTGGGGGTCGCGAGCAGTACTTC	CASSGGREQYF
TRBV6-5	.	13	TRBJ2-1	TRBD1	TGTGCCAGCAGAAACACGGGACAGAGTGAGCAGTTCTTC	CASRNTGQSEQFF
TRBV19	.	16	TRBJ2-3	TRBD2	TGTGCCAGTAGTGCTGGACTAGCGGGGTACACAGATACGCAGTATTTT	CASSAGLAGYTDTQYF
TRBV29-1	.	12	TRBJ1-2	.	TGCAGCGTTGGGGATCAAACCTATGGCTACACCTTC	CSVGDQTYGYTF
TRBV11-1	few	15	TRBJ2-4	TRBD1	TGTGCCAGCAGCTTACAGGGGGGACAGGCCGAGCTTCAGTACTTC	CASSLQGGQAELQYF
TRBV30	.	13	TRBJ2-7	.	TGTGCCTGGAGTGTAAGCCGACAGGACGCGCAGTACTTC	CAWSVSRQDAQYF
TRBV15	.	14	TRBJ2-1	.	TGTGCCACCAGCAGAGAAATTAAAACGGGTGAGCAGTTCTTC	CATSREIKTGEQFF
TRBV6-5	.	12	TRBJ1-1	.	TGTGCCAGCAGTTGGGGTGAGACTGAAGCTTTCTTT	CASSWGETEAFF
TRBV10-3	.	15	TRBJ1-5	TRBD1	TGTGCCACCTACGCCGGGACAGCCAGCAATCAGCCCCAGCATTTT	CATYAGTASNQPQHF
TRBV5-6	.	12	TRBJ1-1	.	TGTGCCAGCAGCCCCTCTCGCACTGAAGCTTTCTTT	CASSPSRTEAFF
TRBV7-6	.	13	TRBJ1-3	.	TGTGCCAGCAGCTTGCCCCCGGGAAACACCATATATTTT	CASSLPPGNTIYF
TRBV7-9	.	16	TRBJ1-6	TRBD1	TGTGCCAGCAGACGGTGGACAGGCAGCGGGGCTTCACCCCTCCACTTT	CASRRWTGSGASPLHF
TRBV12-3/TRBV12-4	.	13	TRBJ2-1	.	TGTGCCAGCAGCCGGGGACCCTACAATGAGCAGTTCTTC	CASSRGPYNEQFF
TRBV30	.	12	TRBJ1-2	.	TGTGCCTGGAGTCCCAGGGATAATGGCTACACCTTC	CAWSPRDNGYTF
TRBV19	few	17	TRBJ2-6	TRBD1	TGTGCCAGTAGTATGAGACAGGGTAACTCTGGGGCCAACGTCCTGACTTTC	CASSMRQGNSGANVLTF
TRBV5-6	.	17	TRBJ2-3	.	TGTGCCAGCAGCTTTCCCCCCGGGGGCTCTGCTACAGATACGCAGTATTTT	CASSFPPGGSATDTQYF
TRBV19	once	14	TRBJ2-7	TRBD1	TGTGCCAGTAGTATCATGGGACAGGGGAACGAGCAGTACTTC	CASSIMGQGNEQYF
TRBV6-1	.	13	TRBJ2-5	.	TGTGCCAGCAGTTCCGGCAGGCGGGAGACCCAGTACTTC	CASSSGRRETQYF
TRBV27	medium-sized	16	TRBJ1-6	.	TGTGCCAGCAGTCTCGATCAGGGGAGGTATAATTCACCCCTCCACTTT	CASSLDQGRYNSPLHF
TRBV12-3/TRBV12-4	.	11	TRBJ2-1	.	TGTGCCAGCAGCCCCCTCAATGAGCAGTTCTTC	CASSPLNEQFF
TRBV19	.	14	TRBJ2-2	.	TGTGCCAGTAGGCCAAAACCGAACACCGGGGAGCTGTTTTTT	CASRPKPNTGELFF
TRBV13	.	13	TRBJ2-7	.	TGTGCCAGCAGCTCCCCGGCGGTATACGAGCAGTACTTC	CASSSPAVYEQYF
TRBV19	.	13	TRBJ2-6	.	TGTGCCAGTAGTAGCCTAGGGGCCAACGTCCTGACTTTC	CASSSLGANVLTF
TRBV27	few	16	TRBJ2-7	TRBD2	TGTGCCAGCAGTATGGGACTAGCGGGGTCTTCCTACGAGCAGTACTTC	CASSMGLAGSSYEQYF
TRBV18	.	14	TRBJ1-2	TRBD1	TGTGCCAGCTCAACACAGGGGACGCTATATGGCTACACCTTC	CASSTQGTLYGYTF
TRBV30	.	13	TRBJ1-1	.	TGTGCCTGGAGTATTTGGGAGGGAACTGAAGCTTTCTTT	CAWSIWEGTEAFF
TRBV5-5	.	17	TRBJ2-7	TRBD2	TGTGCCAGCAGCTCTAGACTAGCGGGGGCCCCCCTCTACGAGCAGTACTTC	CASSSRLAGAPLYEQYF
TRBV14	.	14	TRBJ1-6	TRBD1	TGTGCCAGCAGCCAGAACAGGGGGTATTCACCCCTCCACTTT	CASSQNRGYSPLHF
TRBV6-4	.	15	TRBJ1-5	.	TGTGCCAGCAGTTACAGCACGGGAAGAAATCAGCCCCAGCATTTT	CASSYSTGRNQPQHF
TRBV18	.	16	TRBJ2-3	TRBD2	TGTGCCAGCTCACCAGCTAGCGGGGGGGCGGCAGATACGCAGTATTTT	CASSPASGGAADTQYF
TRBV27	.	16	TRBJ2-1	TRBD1	TGTGCCAGCAGTTTATCTGGGCCGGGACAGTACAATGAGCAGTTCTTC	CASSLSGPGQYNEQFF
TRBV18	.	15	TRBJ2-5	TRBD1	TGTGCCAGCTCACCGGGGCAGGGGGCACGAGAGACCCAGTACTTC	CASSPGQGARETQYF
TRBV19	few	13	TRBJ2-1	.	TGTGCCAGTAGCGCCGCACGCTACAATGAGCAGTTCTTC	CASSAARYNEQFF
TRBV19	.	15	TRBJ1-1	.	TGTGCCAGTACCTCAACCGCGGGTATCCACACTGAAGCTTTCTTT	CASTSTAGIHTEAFF
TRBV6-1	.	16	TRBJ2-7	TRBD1	TGTGCCACCCAAACCTCCCCGGGACAGGGGGCCTACGAGCAGTACTTC	CATQTSPGQGAYEQYF
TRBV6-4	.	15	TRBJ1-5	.	TGTGCCAGCAGTGCGGACCACGGGAGCAATCAGCCCCAGCATTTT	CASSADHGSNQPQHF
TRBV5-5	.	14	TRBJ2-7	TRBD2	TGTGCCAGCAGCCGAGCGGGAGGGCGCAACGAGCAGTACTTC	CASSRAGGRNEQYF
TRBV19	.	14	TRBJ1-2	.	TGTGCCAGTACACCCGACAGGTCTCTACGAGGCTACACCTTC	CASTPDRSLRGYTF
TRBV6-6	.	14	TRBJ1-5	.	TGTGCCAGCAGTTACAGGGGAGAAGGGCAGCCCCAGCATTTT	CASSYRGEGQPQHF
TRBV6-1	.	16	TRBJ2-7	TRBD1	TGTGCCAGCAGTCCCTCGTGGGGACAGGTTGTGCGGGAGCAGTACTTC	CASSPSWGQVVREQYF